What follows are 13 T cell receptor beta chains derived from one specimen sequenced in a study of tumor and adjacent non-tumor tissue in lung cancer (dated by TCRdb to the late 2010s). Bulk unsorted tissue served as the source for RNA extraction, and RNA quality was assessed using a NanoDrop ND-1000 and an Agilent 2100. For the normal lung samples, distant non-tumor tissue was collected more than 3 cm away from the tumor edge. Library preparation employed multiplex PCR. The reads were generated on an Illumina HiSeq 2500. TCRbeta libraries were built by three rounds of nested PCR using primers (Table S4), following protocols modified from ARM-PCR. TCRdb reprocessed the public reads (quality trimming at Q25 with fastp, clone calling with MiXCR) and kept in-frame beta chains. Identical CDR3 proteins give one entry, which carries the most common genes and DNA. Present in this sample are some 51,000 distinct CDR3 sequences, under 75% of which were seen just once. Jointly, the top ten make up approximately 30% of the sample.

The sequenced sample consisted of distant non-tumor lung tissue. These receptors originate from a woman between 70 and 85 years old with non-small cell lung cancer.

The V gene is TRBV20-1, the J gene TRBJ2-5; possibly TRBD1 for D (6 bases). V lost 4 bases to trimming and J lost 7 bases, with 16 bases between them. Germline V CDR1 and CDR2: DFQATT, SNEGSKA (reference sequence). The length of the CDR3 is 13 residues. Written as DNA, the CDR3 is TGCAGTGCTATCACAGGGCGGAGAGTGACCCAGTACTTC. Translated: CSAITGRRVTQYF.

Concerning this clonotype: A much larger clone is a single base away; this may be a read error. The missing conserved phenylalanine or tryptophan at the end of this CDR3 makes a read error likely. It is unclear where the CDR3 begins or ends on the DNA, so no DNA is shown, and the CDR3 is as TCRdb lists it. The V gene is TRBV24-1, the J gene TRBJ1-1; the table's D call TRBD1 went unverified against the DNA. The CDR3 length equals 13 residues, ends included. In germline, CDR1 is KGHDR, CDR2 SFDVKD. The CDR3 protein is CATQQGFNTEVFL.

This clonotype came up a few times. The chain links TRBV7-9 to TRBJ2-3; the match to TRBD2 covers 8 bases. Per germline, CDR1 SEHNR and CDR2 FQNEAQ (reference sequence). V shed 6 bases and J 4 bases; nucleotides not matched to a gene: 12. CDR3 length: 16 residues. The CDR3 DNA reads as TGTGCCAGCAGGGAAAGCGGGAGTCTCGTGGCAGATACGCAGTATTTT. This encodes CASRESGSLVADTQYF.

Concerning this clonotype: This could be a read error, since a much larger clone is one nucleotide away. The genes are TRBV7-8 and TRBJ2-2; D not certain. CDR3 length equals 14 residues. V gave up 8 bases and J gave up 6 bases, with 16 bases separating them. Germline CDR1 reads SGHVS; CDR2 reads FQNEAQ. CDR3 region: CASRRGRASGELFF. In nucleotides, the CDR3 is TGTGCCAGCCGTCGAGGCCGGGCGTCCGGGGAGCTGTTTTTT.

This clonotype is judged medium-sized (0.01 to 0.1%). This rearrangement joins TRBV11-3 to TRBJ2-7; D possibly matches TRBD1 or TRBD2 (7 bases each). The V end was cut by 2 bases, the J end by 7 bases, with 18 bases between. CDR3 length equals 15 residues. The V gene's germline CDR1 is SGHNT and CDR2 YENEEA. CDR3 nucleotide sequence: TGTGCCAGCAGCTTAACAGGGGCCCTAGCGGAGGAGCAGTACTTC. As protein: CASSLTGALAEEQYF. The whole variable domain, filled in from reference TRBV11-3 and TRBJ2-7, reads EAGVVQSPRYKIIEKKQPVAFWCNPISGHNTLYWYLQNLGQGPELLIRYENEEAVDDSQLPKDRFSAERLKGVDSTLKIQPAELGDSAVYLCASSLTGALAEEQYFGPGTRLTVT.

The chain employs TRBV11-2 and TRBJ2-1; D may be TRBD1 (5 bases). Germline V CDR1 and CDR2: SGHAT, FQNNGV. The ends were cut back, 4 bases at V and 7 bases at J, with 17 bases in the middle. The CDR3 loop spans 15 amino acids. The CDR3 sequence is CASSYVTPAGNEQFF. CDR3 sequence (DNA): TGTGCCAGCAGCTACGTGACACCGGCAGGGAATGAGCAGTTCTTC. Based on the CDR3 plus reference TRBV11-2 and TRBJ2-1, the full variable domain is EAGVAQSPRYKIIEKRQSVAFWCNPISGHATLYWYQQILGQGPKLLIQFQNNGVVDDSQLPKDRFSAERLKGVDSTLKIQPAKLEDSAVYLCASSYVTPAGNEQFFGPGTRLTVL.

This clonotype was found many times. This chain links TRBV7-8 with TRBJ2-6, with D perhaps matching TRBD1 (6 bases). The CDR3 loop spans 18 amino acids. Looked up from germline, CDR1 is SGHVS and CDR2 is FQNEAQ. V shed 2 bases and J shed 0 bases, with 14 bases lying between them. As DNA, the CDR3 is TGTGCCAGCAGCTTAACAGGGTTGGACCTCTCTGGGGCCAACGTCCTGACTTTC. Protein sequence: CASSLTGLDLSGANVLTF.

A note on this clonotype: A clone one base away is much larger, so this may be a read error. This rearrangement joins TRBV7-9 to TRBJ1-1; D perhaps matches TRBD1 (5 bases). The CDR3 totals 17 residues. Per the germline V gene, CDR1 is SEHNR and CDR2 is FQNEAQ (reference sequence). Here the CDR3 reads CASSRGETGALGTETFF. Here the CDR3 DNA reads TGTGCCAGCAGCCGCGGGGAAACCGGGGCCTTGGGCACTGAAACTTTCTTT.

This clonotype occurred once. The missing conserved phenylalanine or tryptophan at the end of this CDR3 makes a read error likely. The V call is TRBV4-2, the J call TRBJ2-1, with 9 bases aligning to TRBD1. Germline CDR1 and CDR2: LGHNA and YNFKEQ. CDR3 length equals 16 residues. CDR3 amino acids: CASSHGTGGTNNDQFL. DNA of the CDR3: TGTGCCAGCAGCCACGGAACAGGGGGCACCAACAATGATCAGTTCTTA.

V gene TRBV29-1 combines with J gene TRBJ2-7; D is ambiguous. V lost 8 bases and J lost 1, with 18 bases in between. Germline CDR1 reads SQVTM; CDR2 reads ANQGSEA. This CDR3 is built from 14 residues. The CDR3 loop is CSTMVWQSSYEQYF. For the CDR3, the DNA is TGCAGCACGATGGTTTGGCAGTCTTCCTACGAGCAGTACTTC.

For this clonotype: This could be a read error, since a much larger clone is one nucleotide away. The chain is built from TRBV11-2 and TRBJ2-7, with D possibly being TRBD2 (6 bases). Germline values: CDR1 SGHAT, CDR2 FQNNGV. CDR3 size: 13 residues. The CDR3, as DNA: TGTGCCAGCAGCCAGACTAGTTCAGGAGAGCAGCACTTC. It translates to CASSQTSSGEQHF.

Details on this clonotype: The conserved closing phenylalanine or tryptophan is absent in this CDR3, likely reflecting a read error. V usage is TRBV10-1 and J usage is TRBJ2-1, with 10 bases that match TRBD2. The CDR3 contains 15 residues. Germline V gene sequence: CDR1 WNHNN, CDR2 SYGVQD (reference sequence). The CDR3 sequence is CASSDWSSGSFEQFL. The CDR3 region has the DNA TGTGCCAGCAGTGATTGGTCTAGCGGGAGCTTTGAGCAGTTCCTC.

This clonotype was counted between two and nine times. A read error may be the cause here, since a much bigger clone is one base away. The gene calls are TRBV4-1 and TRBJ1-5; D gene uncertain. The CDR3 totals 16 residues. The germline gives CDR1 MGHRA, CDR2 YSYEKL. The CDR3 sequence: CAGSQVVIGVDQPQHF. CDR3 sequence (DNA): TGCGCCGGCAGCCAAGTCGTTATCGGGGTGGATCAGCCCCAGCATTTT.